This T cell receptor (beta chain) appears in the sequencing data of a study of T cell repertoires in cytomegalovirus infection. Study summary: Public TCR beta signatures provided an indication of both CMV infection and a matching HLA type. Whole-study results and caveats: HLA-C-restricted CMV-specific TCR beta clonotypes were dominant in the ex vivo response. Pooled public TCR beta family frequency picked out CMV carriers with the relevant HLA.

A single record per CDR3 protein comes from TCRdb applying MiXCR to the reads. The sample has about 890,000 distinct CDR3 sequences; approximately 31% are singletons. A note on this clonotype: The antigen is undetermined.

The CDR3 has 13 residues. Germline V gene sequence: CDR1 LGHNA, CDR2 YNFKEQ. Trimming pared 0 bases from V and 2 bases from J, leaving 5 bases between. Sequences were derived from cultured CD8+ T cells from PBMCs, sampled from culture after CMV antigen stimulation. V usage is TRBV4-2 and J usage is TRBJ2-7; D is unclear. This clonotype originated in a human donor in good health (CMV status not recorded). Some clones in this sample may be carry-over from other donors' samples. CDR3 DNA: TGTGCCAGCAGCCAAGATGGGGCCTACGAGCAGTACTTC. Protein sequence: CASSQDGAYEQYF.